This paragraph covers one TCR beta chain sequence. Its antigen remains unknown. This entry comes from a study of beta chain features in type 1 diabetes. Study conclusions and caveats: VDJ junctions in type 1 diabetes patients carried more deletions and fewer insertions. Within patients, naive, central memory and Treg TCRB repertoires seemed more similar than within healthy donors.

J was trimmed by 1 base and V by 5 bases; bases with no gene match: 6. The CDR3 contains 16 residues. The V gene's germline CDR1 is SNHLY and CDR2 FYNNEI. Investigators reverse transcribed all isolated RNA, so they sequenced expressed TCRB transcripts. Assay: immunoSEQ multiplex PCR; the TCRdb copy retains only in-frame clones and omits some. The sample holds about 110,000 clones; approximately 37% are singletons and the top ten take roughly 0.07%. This sequence joins TRBV2 and TRBJ2-2, with 8 nucleotides matching TRBD1. The sequence was collected from a woman aged 18-29 years in good health. The sample was stem cell memory CD4+ T cells from blood. The CDR3 reads CASSQQGVKNTGELFF. CDR3 coding DNA: TGTGCCAGCAGTCAACAGGGGGTTAAGAACACCGGGGAGCTGTTTTTT.